Presented here are 21 T cell receptor beta chains from one specimen sequenced in a study of T cell repertoires in cytomegalovirus infection. TCRdb called the reads again in MiXCR, with one record for every CDR3 protein. The sample lists 550,000 to 850,000 distinct CDR3 sequences; around 35% were seen once. These receptors lack a known antigen. The sequenced sample was cultured PBMCs, obtained from culture after CMV antigen stimulation. All receptors derive from a human donor in good health (CMV status not recorded). Some clones in this sample may be carry-over from other donors' samples.

The chain combines TRBV11-2 with TRBJ1-1; D remains unclear. Trimming shortened V by 0 bases and J by 2 bases, and 13 bases separated the two germline ends. CDR1 SGHAT and CDR2 FQNNGV come from the germline V gene. The CDR3 is 16 residues long. The CDR3 sequence is CASSLDLVGPNTEAFF. Written as DNA, the CDR3 is TGTGCCAGCAGCTTAGATTTGGTCGGCCCTAACACTGAAGCTTTCTTT.

The V and J genes are TRBV5-1 and TRBJ1-4; perhaps TRBD1 as D (6 bases). In germline, CDR1 is SGHRS, CDR2 YFSETQ. The ends were cut back, 6 bases at V and 0 bases at J, with 12 bases in the middle. The CDR3 runs 15 residues. The chain's CDR3 is CASTTGTPTNEKLFF. The DNA for the CDR3 is TGCGCCAGCACGACCGGGACACCAACTAATGAAAAACTGTTTTTT.

In its sample, this clonotype was seen a few times. V gene TRBV7-2 combines with J gene TRBJ1-2, with D uncertain. The germline CDR1 and CDR2 sequences are SGHTA and FQGNSA. Trimming removed 4 bases from V and 7 bases from J, with 10 bases in between. The CDR3 extends over 12 amino acids. The CDR3 DNA is TGTGCCAGCAGCTCTTACACGAGTGGCTACACCTTC. Protein: CASSSYTSGYTF. The full variable domain, with the rest looked up from reference TRBV7-2 and TRBJ1-2, is GAGVSQSPSNKVTEKGKDVELRCDPISGHTALYWYRQSLGQGLEFLIYFQGNSAPDKSGLPSDRFSAERTGGSVSTLTIQRTQQEDSAVYLCASSSYTSGYTFGSGTRLTVV.

V usage is TRBV6-1 and J usage is TRBJ1-5; D gene uncertain. Between the trimmed V and J ends, which lost 2 bases and 7 bases, there was a span of 15 bases. CDR1 MNHNS and CDR2 SASEGT come from the germline V gene. The CDR3 consists of 15 residues. As DNA, the CDR3 is TGTGCCAGCAGTGAACGGAAGAGGGTCGGGCAGCCCCAGCATTTT. The encoded protein is CASSERKRVGQPQHF.

This clonotype was picked up a small number of times. V is TRBV6-5 and J is TRBJ1-5; TRBD1 is a possible D gene (5 bases). CDR1 MNHEY and CDR2 SVGAGI come from the germline V gene. V lost 2 bases, J lost 7 bases, and 12 bases lay in between. This CDR3 comprises 14 residues. In nucleotides, the CDR3 is TGTGCCAGCAGTTACGGGGGATCTGGACAGCCCCAGCATTTT. Encoded protein: CASSYGGSGQPQHF.

There are a few counts of this clonotype. The gene calls are TRBV12-3 or TRBV12-4 and TRBJ2-2; 9 nucleotides match TRBD1. The J segment lost 1 base and the V segment lost 5 bases, leaving 5 bases of the junction unmatched. This CDR3 is built from 16 residues. The CDR3 loop reads CASSPPGQGNTGELFF. Here the CDR3 DNA reads TGTGCCAGCAGTCCGCCGGGACAGGGGAACACCGGGGAGCTGTTTTTT.

This CDR3 is CASIKRRDTGELFF. The DNA for the CDR3 is TGTGCCAGCATAAAGCGGCGGGACACCGGGGAGCTGTTTTTT. The chain uses TRBV2 and TRBJ2-2; possible D gene TRBD2, 5 bases. The CDR3 length is 14 residues. Germline V CDR1 and CDR2: SNHLY, FYNNEI. V was pared by 7 bases and J by 3 bases, with 12 bases between.

This clonotype was seen a few times. The rearrangement links TRBV11-3 to TRBJ2-5; the match to TRBD2 covers 9 bases. The CDR3 runs to 15 residues. CDR1 is SGHNT, CDR2 YENEEA, per germline. Losses at the gene ends were 5 bases for V and 2 bases for J; bases not matched to a gene: 6. The CDR3 reads CASSDGLARQETQYF. The CDR3 DNA sequence: TGTGCCAGCAGCGACGGACTAGCGAGACAAGAGACCCAGTACTTC.

The V and J genes are TRBV19 and TRBJ2-7; D unclear. Trimming took 3 bases from V and 4 from J, leaving 13 bases between them. This CDR3 is built from 14 residues. CDR1 LNHDA and CDR2 SQIVND come from the germline V gene (reference sequence). The CDR3 nucleotides are TGTGCCAGTAGTATGGGCCTCGTAGGGTACGAGCAGTACTTC. Residues: CASSMGLVGYEQYF.

The V call is TRBV6-2 or TRBV6-3, the J call TRBJ2-7; 8 bases are a match to TRBD2. The CDR3 runs 14 residues. The ends lost 4 bases at V and 1 base at J; junction bases unmatched: 3. Germline V gene lookup returns CDR1 MNHEY and CDR2 SVGEGT. Here the CDR3 DNA reads TGTGCCAGCAGTTCGGGACTAGATTCCTACGAGCAGTACTTC. It translates to CASSSGLDSYEQYF.

The rearrangement links TRBV6-5 to TRBJ1-1; D gene uncertain. Germline V CDR1 and CDR2: MNHEY, SVGAGI. CDR3 size: 12 residues. Trimming shortened V by 8 bases and J by 2 bases, and 9 bases separated the two germline ends. The CDR3 reads CASFGINTEAFF. In DNA, the CDR3 is TGTGCCAGCTTCGGGATTAACACTGAAGCTTTCTTT.

The sample holds many counts of this clonotype. V and J are TRBV6-5 and TRBJ1-6, with TRBD1 matching 12 bases. Germline V gene sequence: CDR1 MNHEY, CDR2 SVGAGI. Trimming cost V 0 bases and J 2 bases; bases outside gene matches: 5. The CDR3 consists of 19 residues. In nucleotides, the CDR3 is TGTGCCAGCAGTTACTCAGGGACAGGGGGCCTCACCTATAATTCACCCCTCCACTTT. This sequence encodes CASSYSGTGGLTYNSPLHF.

The chain uses TRBV12-3 or TRBV12-4 and TRBJ2-7; D assignment may be TRBD1 or TRBD2 (5 bases each). V was pared by 3 bases and J by 2 bases, with 17 bases between. The CDR3 loop spans 16 amino acids. CDR3 in amino acids: CASSFEPWDRTYEQYF. CDR3 nucleotides: TGTGCCAGCAGTTTTGAGCCGTGGGACCGAACCTACGAGCAGTACTTC.

V gene TRBV6-8 combines with J gene TRBJ2-5; D may correspond to TRBD1 or TRBD2 (6 bases each). Trimming removed 8 bases at V and 3 bases at J, with 16 bases between. CDR1 is MNHGY and CDR2 is SAAAGT in the germline V gene. This CDR3 has 14 residues. This CDR3 reads CASARGPLEETQYF. Written as DNA, the CDR3 is TGTGCCAGCGCTCGGGGGCCATTGGAAGAGACCCAGTACTTC.

The chain carries TRBV2 and TRBJ2-1; 7 positions agree with TRBD1. Germline CDR1 and CDR2: SNHLY and FYNNEI. Unmatched junction bases numbered 6, after V lost 5 bases and J lost 2 bases. The CDR3 has 15 amino acids. The CDR3 here is CASSSDRAPYNEQFF. In nucleotides, the CDR3 is TGTGCCAGCAGTTCTGACAGGGCTCCCTACAATGAGCAGTTCTTC.

The chain joins TRBV5-1 to TRBJ1-1, with D possibly matching TRBD1 (6 bases). V lost 4 bases and J 8 bases, leaving 18 bases between the germline ends. Germline loops: CDR1 SGHRS, CDR2 YFSETQ. The CDR3 is made up of 14 amino acids. The CDR3: CASSQNPGQNEAFF. In DNA form, the CDR3 reads TGCGCCAGCAGCCAAAACCCTGGACAGAACGAAGCTTTCTTT.

This clonotype has ten or more counts. The genes are TRBV7-2 and TRBJ2-5; the D gene is possibly TRBD1 (6 bases). This CDR3 spans 13 amino acids. Germline CDR1 is SGHTA and CDR2 is FQGNSA. With 5 bases removed from V and 7 bases from J, the gap between germline ends came to 14 bases. The CDR3 DNA follows: TGTGCCAGCAGCACAGGGACCTCGAGGACCCAGTACTTC. Amino acids: CASSTGTSRTQYF.

The CDR3 sequence: CASRGRDRASGNTIYF. The CDR3 DNA is TGTGCCAGCAGGGGTAGGGACAGGGCGTCCGGAAACACCATATATTTT. The V call is TRBV2, the J call TRBJ1-3; 9 nucleotides line up with TRBD1. Germline V gene data show CDR1 as SNHLY and CDR2 as FYNNEI. Trimming took 6 bases from V and 4 from J; bases not matched to a gene: 10. The CDR3 is 16 amino acids.

This clonotype has just a few counts. The rearrangement uses TRBV7-9 and TRBJ1-2; D is uncertain. The germline V gene has CDR1 SEHNR and CDR2 FQNEAQ (reference sequence). The CDR3 has 14 amino acids. Trimming removed 6 bases from V and 2 bases from J, with 13 bases in between. The CDR3 coding sequence is TGTGCCAGCAGTTGGCCCCCAGGAAACTATGGCTACACCTTC. Translation: CASSWPPGNYGYTF.

V and J are TRBV12-3 or TRBV12-4 and TRBJ1-5, with TRBD1 identical over 9 bases. This CDR3 has 14 residues. With 6 bases clipped from V and 7 bases from J, the junction kept 7 bases outside the gene matches. The CDR3 bases are TGTGCCAGCAGCCGACGGGACAGGGCCCAGCCCCAGCATTTT. Encoded protein: CASSRRDRAQPQHF.

The V and J genes are TRBV6-1 and TRBJ2-3; 9 bases are a match to TRBD2. The CDR3 is made up of 17 amino acids. With 4 bases clipped from V and 3 bases from J, the junction kept 11 bases outside the gene matches. In germline, CDR1 is MNHNS, CDR2 SASEGT. The CDR3 DNA follows: TGTGCCAGCAGTGGGTTAGCGGGAGCGACAAGGACAGATACGCAGTATTTT. Protein: CASSGLAGATRTDTQYF.